The 4 T cell receptor beta chains below all came from one sample that was sequenced in a study of Graves' ophthalmopathy and Graves' hyperthyroidism. RNA transcripts served as template for amplifying TCR beta CDR3 sequences. Second-round multiplex PCR came after first-round RT-PCR with HTBI primers. TCRdb recomputed calls from the multiplex PCR reads with MiXCR, one row per CDR3 protein. The table has approximately 210,000 distinct CDR3 sequences, 25% to 35% seen once. The sample consisted of peripheral blood. Receptors were obtained from a man aged 45 to 65 with Graves' ophthalmopathy.

This clonotype was observed at least ten times. The CDR3 DNA sequence: TGTGCCAGCTCACCAACGGACCACACCGGGGAGCTGTTTTTT. Translating gives CASSPTDHTGELFF. The chain joins TRBV18 to TRBJ2-2; D unclear. V lost 2 bases, J lost 3 bases, and 7 bases lay in between. Per germline, CDR1 KGHSH and CDR2 LQKENI. The CDR3 length is 14 residues.

Ten or more counts support this clonotype. The junction and the germline gene differ at one end; a read error may be behind it. The rearrangement links TRBV13 to TRBJ2-7; D is unresolved. The CDR3 consists of 14 residues. From germline, CDR1 is PRHDT and CDR2 FYEKMQ (reference sequence). The CDR3 reads CTSSSPLRSYEQYF. CDR3 nucleotide sequence: TGTACCAGCAGCTCCCCCCTCCGCTCCTACGAGCAGTACTTC.

This clonotype was found a few times. This rearrangement joins TRBV12-3 or TRBV12-4 to TRBJ1-1; D is undetermined. V lost 7 bases to trimming and J lost 0 bases, with 9 bases between them. This CDR3 comprises 13 residues. CDR3 sequence reads: CASIRRVNTEAFF. Here the CDR3 DNA reads TGTGCCAGCATCCGACGGGTGAACACTGAAGCTTTCTTT.

This clonotype was detected ten times or more. The chain employs TRBV28 and TRBJ1-1; D not certain. The CDR3 loop spans 12 amino acids. Trimming stripped 5 bases from V and 7 bases from J, with 11 bases between. CDR1 is MDHEN and CDR2 is SYDVKM in the germline V gene. This chain's CDR3 is CASSRTSGEAFF. In DNA form, the CDR3 reads TGTGCCAGCAGTCGGACCTCAGGTGAAGCTTTCTTT.